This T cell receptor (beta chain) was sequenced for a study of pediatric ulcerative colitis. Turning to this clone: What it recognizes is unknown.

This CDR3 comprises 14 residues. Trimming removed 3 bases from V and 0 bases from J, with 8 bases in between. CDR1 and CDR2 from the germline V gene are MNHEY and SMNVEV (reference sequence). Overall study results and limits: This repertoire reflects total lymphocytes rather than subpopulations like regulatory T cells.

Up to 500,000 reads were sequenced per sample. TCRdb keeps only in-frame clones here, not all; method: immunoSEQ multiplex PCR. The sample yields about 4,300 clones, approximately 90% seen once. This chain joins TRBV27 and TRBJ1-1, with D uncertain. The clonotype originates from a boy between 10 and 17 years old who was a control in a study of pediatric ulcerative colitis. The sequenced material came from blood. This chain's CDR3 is CASSFPGMNTEAFF. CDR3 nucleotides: TGTGCCAGCAGTTTCCCCGGGATGAACACTGAAGCTTTCTTT.